This T cell receptor beta chain was sequenced during a study of human T cells and chemical hapten exposure. Overall study results and limits: Donors, who had alopecia, may show an immune response that differs from healthy people's. With regard to DPC sensitization, TCRs above 1 in 1000 frequency did not change. Expanded TCRs formed significantly more large CDR3 similarity clusters than controls.

The CDR3 has 17 residues. The V end was cut by 6 bases, the J end by 0 bases, with 18 bases between. This clonotype was seen ten or more times. As yet, its antigen is unknown. Time point in this sample: patch test 2, 6 weeks after DPC sensitization. The sample's treatment: therapeutic diphenylcyclopropenone sensitization with weekly scalp DPC. Unique molecular identifiers were attached to individual cDNA molecules during library preparation. MiXCR, applied by TCRdb to the RACE reads, yields one record per CDR3 protein. This sample has hundreds of thousands of distinct CDR3 sequences, with about 6.3% found just once.

The chain carries TRBV12-3 or TRBV12-4 and TRBJ1-5; D is unresolved. The receptor's source is a woman under 30 with alopecia areata. Some clones in this sample may be carry-over from other donors' samples. This material consisted of whole blood, taken in connection with sensitization to the hapten diphenylcyclopropenone (DPC). The CDR3 protein is CASSVDPTGISNQPQHF. CDR3 DNA sequence: TGTGCCAGCAGCGTAGATCCCACCGGGATTAGCAATCAGCCCCAGCATTTT.